The sequence of this TCR beta chain was determined in a study of blood T cell repertoires in COVID-19. Across the study: Donors in the United States, Italy and Spain gave samples during acute or convalescent COVID-19. From T cells, B-cell-depleted T cells, or PBMCs came the material, which was cDNA or gDNA.

Assay used: immunoSEQ multiplex PCR; TCRdb lists only in-frame clones, some missing. The sample contains some 30,000 clones, 65% to 90% of which appear only once. CDR1 and CDR2 from the germline V gene are MNHEY and SMNVEV (reference sequence). V trimming: 6 bases; J trimming: 5 bases; junction bases outside the gene matches: 9. CDR3 length equals 14 residues. This clone showed up just a few times. The TCR was taken from a man aged 55 to 70 with active COVID-19. The sequenced material came from peripheral blood. The J gene is TRBJ2-5, the V gene TRBV27; 7 nucleotides line up with TRBD1. The CDR3 sequence: CASRGQRFRETQYF. CDR3 nucleotides: TGTGCCAGCAGGGGACAGAGGTTTAGGGAGACCCAGTACTTC.